This T cell receptor beta chain was retrieved from a study of T cell responses to AZD1222 COVID-19 vaccine. Pooling covered second doses at about 4 or about 12 weeks. The method was immunoSEQ multiplex PCR; TCRdb's version includes in-frame clones alone and lacks a portion of them. Of 100,000 to 150,000 clones in the sample, approximately 91% were seen once. Remarks on this clone: The antigen is not known.

The CDR3 consists of 13 residues. Germline CDR1 and CDR2: MNHEY and SVGAGI. Trimming removed 6 bases from V and 2 bases from J, with 7 bases in between. Study results and caveats: Nearly half of unique spike-specific TCRs reportedly avoided B.1.351 and B.1.1.7 mutated regions.

The sample consisted of peripheral blood, taken 28 days after the second AZD1222 dose. This sequence joins TRBV6-5 and TRBJ2-2, with D perhaps matching TRBD1 (6 bases). The receptor comes from an adult who received the AZD1222 COVID-19 vaccine. The CDR3 spells CASRQGNTGELFF. The DNA for the CDR3 is TGTGCCAGCAGACAGGGAAACACCGGGGAGCTGTTTTTT.